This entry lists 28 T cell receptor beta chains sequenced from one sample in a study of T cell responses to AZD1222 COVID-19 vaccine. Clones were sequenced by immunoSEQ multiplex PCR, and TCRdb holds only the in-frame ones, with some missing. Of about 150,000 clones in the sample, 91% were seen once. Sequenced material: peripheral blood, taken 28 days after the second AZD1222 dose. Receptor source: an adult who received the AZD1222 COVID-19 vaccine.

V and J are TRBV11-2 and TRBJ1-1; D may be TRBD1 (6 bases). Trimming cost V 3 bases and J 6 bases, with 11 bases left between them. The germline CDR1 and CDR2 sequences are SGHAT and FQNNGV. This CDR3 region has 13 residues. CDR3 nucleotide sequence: TGTGCCAGCAGCTTGGGGGGCTTAGCTGAAGCTTTCTTT. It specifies CASSLGGLAEAFF.

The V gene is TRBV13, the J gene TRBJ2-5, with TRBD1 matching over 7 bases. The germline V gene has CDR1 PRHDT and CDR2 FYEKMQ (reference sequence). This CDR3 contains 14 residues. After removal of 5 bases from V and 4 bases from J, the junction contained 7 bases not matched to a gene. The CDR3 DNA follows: TGTGCCAGCAGCCCAAGACAGGGAACAGAGACCCAGTACTTC. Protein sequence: CASSPRQGTETQYF.

The CDR3 DNA is TGTGCCAGCAGCTTGGTAGCAACTAATGAAAAACTGTTTTTT. This translates into CASSLVATNEKLFF. The chain recombines TRBV5-5 with TRBJ1-4; D not resolved. The V gene's germline CDR1 is SGHKS and CDR2 YYEKEE (reference sequence). Trimming left V 0 bases short and J 0 bases short, with 3 bases between. This CDR3 region has 14 residues.

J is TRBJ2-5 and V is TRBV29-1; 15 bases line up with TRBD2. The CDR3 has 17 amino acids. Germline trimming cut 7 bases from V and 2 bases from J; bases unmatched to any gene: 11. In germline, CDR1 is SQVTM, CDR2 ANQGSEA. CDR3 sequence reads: CSARGLAGGYYQETQYF. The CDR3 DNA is TGCAGCGCCCGGGGACTAGCGGGGGGTTATTATCAAGAGACCCAGTACTTC.

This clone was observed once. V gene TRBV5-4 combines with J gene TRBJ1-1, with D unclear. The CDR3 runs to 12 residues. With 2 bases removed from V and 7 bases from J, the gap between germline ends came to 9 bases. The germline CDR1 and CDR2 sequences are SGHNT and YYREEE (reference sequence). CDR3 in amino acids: CASSFISGEAFF. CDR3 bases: TGTGCCAGCAGCTTTATTTCCGGTGAAGCTTTCTTT.

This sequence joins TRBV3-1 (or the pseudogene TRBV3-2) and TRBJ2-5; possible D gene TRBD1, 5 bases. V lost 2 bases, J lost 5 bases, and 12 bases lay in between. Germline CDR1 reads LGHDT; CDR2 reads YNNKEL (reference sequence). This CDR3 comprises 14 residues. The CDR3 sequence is CASSQWLKGETQYF. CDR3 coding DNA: TGTGCCAGCAGCCAATGGTTAAAGGGGGAGACCCAGTACTTC.

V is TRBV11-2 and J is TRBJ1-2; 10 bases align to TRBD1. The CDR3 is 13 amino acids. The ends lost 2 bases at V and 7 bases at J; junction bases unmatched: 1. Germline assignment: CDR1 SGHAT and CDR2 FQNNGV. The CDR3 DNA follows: TGTGCCAGCAGCTTACGACAGGGGGCTGGCTACACCTTC. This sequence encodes CASSLRQGAGYTF.

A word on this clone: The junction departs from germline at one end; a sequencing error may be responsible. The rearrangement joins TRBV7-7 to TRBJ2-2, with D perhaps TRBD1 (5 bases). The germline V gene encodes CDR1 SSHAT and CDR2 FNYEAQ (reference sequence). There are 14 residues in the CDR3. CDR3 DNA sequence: TGTGCTAGCAGCTTAGACAGATACACCGGGGAGCTGTTTTTT. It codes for CASSLDRYTGELFF. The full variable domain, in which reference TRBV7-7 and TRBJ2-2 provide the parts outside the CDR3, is GAGVSQSPRYKVTKRGQDVTLRCDPISSHATLYWYQQALGQGPEFLTYFNYEAQPDKSGLPSDRFSAERPEGSISTLTIQRTEQRDSAMYRCASSLDRYTGELFFGEGSRLTVL.

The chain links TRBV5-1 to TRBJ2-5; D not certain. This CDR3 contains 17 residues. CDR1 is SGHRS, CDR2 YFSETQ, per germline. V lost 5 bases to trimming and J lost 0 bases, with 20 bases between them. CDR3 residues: CASSRRGAPQDQETQYF. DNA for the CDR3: TGCGCCAGCAGTCGTCGCGGAGCCCCCCAGGACCAAGAGACCCAGTACTTC. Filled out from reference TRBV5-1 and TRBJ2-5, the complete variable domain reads KAGVTQTPRYLIKTRGQQVTLSCSPISGHRSVSWYQQTPGQGLQFLFEYFSETQRNKGNFPGRFSGRQFSNSRSEMNVSTLELGDSALYLCASSRRGAPQDQETQYFGPGTRLLVL.

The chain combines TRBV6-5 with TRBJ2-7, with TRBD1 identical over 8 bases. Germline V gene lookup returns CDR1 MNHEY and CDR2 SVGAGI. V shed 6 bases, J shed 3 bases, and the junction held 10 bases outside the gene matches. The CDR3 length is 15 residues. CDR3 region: CASSPRQGPVYEQYF. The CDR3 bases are TGTGCCAGCAGCCCCCGACAGGGGCCGGTCTACGAGCAGTACTTC.

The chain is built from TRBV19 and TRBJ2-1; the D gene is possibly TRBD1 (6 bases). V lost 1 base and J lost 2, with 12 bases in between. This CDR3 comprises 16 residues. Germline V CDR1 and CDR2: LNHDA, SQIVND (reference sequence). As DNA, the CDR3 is TGTGCCAGTAGTATAGTAAGACAGGAGACCTACAATGAGCAGTTCTTC. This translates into CASSIVRQETYNEQFF.

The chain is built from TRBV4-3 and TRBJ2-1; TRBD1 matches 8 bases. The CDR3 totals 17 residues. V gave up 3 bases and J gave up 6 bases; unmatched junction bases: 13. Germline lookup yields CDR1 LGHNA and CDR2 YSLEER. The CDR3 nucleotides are TGCGCCAGCAGCCATGTCGTCGGGACAGGAGTTCTCAATGAGCAGTTCTTC. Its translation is CASSHVVGTGVLNEQFF.

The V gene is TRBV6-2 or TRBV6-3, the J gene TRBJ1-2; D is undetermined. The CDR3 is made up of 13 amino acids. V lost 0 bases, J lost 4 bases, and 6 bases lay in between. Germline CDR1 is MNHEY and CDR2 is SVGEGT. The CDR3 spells CASSYSEIYGYTF. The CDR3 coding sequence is TGTGCCAGCAGTTACTCGGAAATCTATGGCTACACCTTC.

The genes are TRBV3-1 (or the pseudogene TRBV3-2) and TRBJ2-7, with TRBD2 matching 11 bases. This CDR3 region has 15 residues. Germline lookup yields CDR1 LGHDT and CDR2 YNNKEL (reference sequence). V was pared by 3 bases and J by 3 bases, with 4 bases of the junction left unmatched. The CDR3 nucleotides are TGTGCCAGCAGCCAGGGGACTAGCGGCCTCTACGAGCAGTACTTC. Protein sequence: CASSQGTSGLYEQYF.

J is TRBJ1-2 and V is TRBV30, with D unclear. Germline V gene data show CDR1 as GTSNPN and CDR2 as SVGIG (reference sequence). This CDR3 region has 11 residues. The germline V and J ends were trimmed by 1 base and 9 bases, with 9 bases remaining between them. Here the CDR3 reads CAWSGPPSYTF. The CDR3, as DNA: TGTGCCTGGAGTGGACCTCCGAGCTACACCTTC. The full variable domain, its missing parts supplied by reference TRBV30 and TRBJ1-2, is SQTIHQWPATLVQPVGSPLSLECTVEGTSNPNLYWYRQAAGRGLQLLFYSVGIGQISSEVPQNLSASRPQDRQFILSSKKLLLSDSGFYLCAWSGPPSYTFGSGTRLTVV.

CDR3: CASSPGTGFTGELFF. As DNA, the CDR3 is TGTGCCAGCAGCCCCGGGACAGGGTTCACCGGGGAGCTGTTTTTT. This chain connects TRBV11-3 to TRBJ2-2, with 9 bases that match TRBD1. J gave up 4 bases and V 5 bases, and 5 bases lay outside the gene matches. Germline CDR1 is SGHNT and CDR2 is YENEEA. CDR3 length: 15 amino acids.

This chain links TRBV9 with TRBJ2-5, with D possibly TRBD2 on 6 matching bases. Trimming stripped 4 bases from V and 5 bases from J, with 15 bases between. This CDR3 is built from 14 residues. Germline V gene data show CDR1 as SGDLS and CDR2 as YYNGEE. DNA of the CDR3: TGTGCCAGCAGCCCCGGGGGAGCGAGCGAGACCCAGTACTTC. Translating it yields CASSPGGASETQYF.

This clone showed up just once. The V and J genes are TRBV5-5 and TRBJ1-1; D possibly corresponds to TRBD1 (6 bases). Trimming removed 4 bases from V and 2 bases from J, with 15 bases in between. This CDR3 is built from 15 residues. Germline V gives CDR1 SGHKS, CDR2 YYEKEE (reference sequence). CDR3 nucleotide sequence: TGTGCCAGCAGCCAGGGGACGGGAAAAAACACTGAAGCTTTCTTT. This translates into CASSQGTGKNTEAFF.

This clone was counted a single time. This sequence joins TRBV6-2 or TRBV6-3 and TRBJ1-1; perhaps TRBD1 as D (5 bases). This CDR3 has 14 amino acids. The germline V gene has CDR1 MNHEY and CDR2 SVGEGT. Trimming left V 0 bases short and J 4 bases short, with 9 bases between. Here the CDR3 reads CASSYSTGTTEAFF. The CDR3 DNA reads TGTGCCAGCAGTTACTCGACGGGGACCACTGAAGCTTTCTTT.

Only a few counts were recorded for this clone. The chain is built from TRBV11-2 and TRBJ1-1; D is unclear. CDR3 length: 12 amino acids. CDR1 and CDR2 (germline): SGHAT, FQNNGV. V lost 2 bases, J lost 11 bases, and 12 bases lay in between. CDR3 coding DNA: TGTGCCAGCAGCTTACTCGGCCTGGAGGCTTTCTTT. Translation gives CASSLLGLEAFF.

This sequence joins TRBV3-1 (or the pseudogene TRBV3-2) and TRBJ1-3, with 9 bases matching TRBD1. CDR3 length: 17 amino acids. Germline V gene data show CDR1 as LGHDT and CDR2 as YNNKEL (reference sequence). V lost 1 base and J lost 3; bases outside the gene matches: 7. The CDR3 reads CASSQGMGQGNGNTIYF. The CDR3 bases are TGTGCCAGCAGCCAAGGGATGGGACAGGGTAATGGAAACACCATATATTTT.

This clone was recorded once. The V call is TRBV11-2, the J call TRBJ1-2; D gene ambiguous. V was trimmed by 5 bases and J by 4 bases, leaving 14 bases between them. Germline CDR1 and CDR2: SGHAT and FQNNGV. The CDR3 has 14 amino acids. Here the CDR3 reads CASSPTGGAYGYTF. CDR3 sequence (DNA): TGTGCCAGCAGCCCAACCGGAGGCGCCTATGGCTACACCTTC.

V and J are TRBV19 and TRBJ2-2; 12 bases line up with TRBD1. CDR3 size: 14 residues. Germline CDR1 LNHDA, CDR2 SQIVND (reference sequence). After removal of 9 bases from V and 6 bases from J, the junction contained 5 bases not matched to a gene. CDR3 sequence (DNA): TGTGCCAGCGGGACAGGGGGCTTCCCCGGGGAGCTGTTTTTT. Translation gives CASGTGGFPGELFF.

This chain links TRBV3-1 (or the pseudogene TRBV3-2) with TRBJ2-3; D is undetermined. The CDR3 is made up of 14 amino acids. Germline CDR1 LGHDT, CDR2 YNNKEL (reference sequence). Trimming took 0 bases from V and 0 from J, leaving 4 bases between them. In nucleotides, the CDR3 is TGTGCCAGCAGCCAAGACGGGAGCACAGATACGCAGTATTTT. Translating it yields CASSQDGSTDTQYF.

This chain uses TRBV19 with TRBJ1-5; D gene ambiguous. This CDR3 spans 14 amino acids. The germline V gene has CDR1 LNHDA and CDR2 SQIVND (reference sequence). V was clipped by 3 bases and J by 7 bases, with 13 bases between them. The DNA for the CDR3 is TGTGCCAGTAGTATGTGGACGGACGGCCAGCCCCAGCATTTT. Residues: CASSMWTDGQPQHF.

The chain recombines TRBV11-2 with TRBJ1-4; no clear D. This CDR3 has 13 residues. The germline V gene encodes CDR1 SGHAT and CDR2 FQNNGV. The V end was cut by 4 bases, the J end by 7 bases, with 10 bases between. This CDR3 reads CASSSIQVEKLFF. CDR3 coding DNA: TGTGCCAGCAGCTCAATTCAGGTTGAAAAACTGTTTTTT.

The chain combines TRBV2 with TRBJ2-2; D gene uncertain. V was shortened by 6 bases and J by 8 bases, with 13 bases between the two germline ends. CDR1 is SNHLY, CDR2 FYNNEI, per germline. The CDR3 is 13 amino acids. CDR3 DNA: TGTGCCAGCAGATCCCTCAGGTCGGGGGAGCTGTTTTTT. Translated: CASRSLRSGELFF.

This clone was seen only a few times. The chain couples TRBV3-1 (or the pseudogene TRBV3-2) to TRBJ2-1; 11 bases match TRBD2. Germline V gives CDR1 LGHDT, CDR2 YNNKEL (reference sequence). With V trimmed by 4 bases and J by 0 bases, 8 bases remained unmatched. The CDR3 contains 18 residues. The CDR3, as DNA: TGTGCCAGCAGCCCCCGGACTAGCGGGCGTAGCTCCTACAATGAGCAGTTCTTC. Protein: CASSPRTSGRSSYNEQFF.